This is a list of T cell receptor beta chains from one sample in a study of T-cell memory formation after mild COVID-19. TCRdb re-analysed the 5' RACE reads in MiXCR, keeping a single row per CDR3 protein. This repertoire shows roughly 58,000 distinct CDR3 sequences, more than 9% found once; its top ten account for 1.2%. Material for sequencing was PBMCs or a T cell subset sorted from them (not recorded which). These receptors were obtained from a man aged 18-30 years who had mild COVID-19 (a few samples of this study predate the infection). Cell type and time point are not known. CDR3s include the opening cysteine and the closing phenylalanine or tryptophan. The order of the fields is CDR3 DNA, CDR3 protein, V gene, J gene, clone size, D gene. A D gene is named only where the DNA matches it firmly. Not all rows give a size; the values are once, few, many and, for expanded clones, a class.

DNA: TGCGCCAGCAGCCAAGCGGACCGCGGGACCCAGTACTTC
CDR3: CASSQADRGTQYF
V: TRBV4-1
J: TRBJ2-5
size: .
D: .

DNA: TGTGCCAGCAGCTTAGGGTACCAAGAGACCCAGTACTTC
CDR3: CASSLGYQETQYF
V: TRBV11-2
J: TRBJ2-5
size: .
D: .

DNA: TGTGCCAGCAGCTTAGGGGCAGGGGGCATAACTGGAAACACCATATATTTT
CDR3: CASSLGAGGITGNTIYF
V: TRBV7-2
J: TRBJ1-3
size: .
D: TRBD1

DNA: TGCGCCAGCAGCTGGGGGGACAGGGTGAACACTGAAGCTTTCTTT
CDR3: CASSWGDRVNTEAFF
V: TRBV5-1
J: TRBJ1-1
size: few
D: TRBD1

DNA: TGTGCCAGCAGCTTCGGGCCAGTACCATCCTACGAGCAGTACTTC
CDR3: CASSFGPVPSYEQYF
V: TRBV7-9
J: TRBJ2-7
size: .
D: .

DNA: TGTGCCAGCAGCCCCAGCCGGGGGTCCCTCTCGCAGTTCTTC
CDR3: CASSPSRGSLSQFF
V: TRBV7-2
J: TRBJ2-1
size: many
D: .

DNA: TGTGCCAGCAGCTTAAACCCCGGGACAGGGAACACTGAAGCTTTCTTT
CDR3: CASSLNPGTGNTEAFF
V: TRBV7-2
J: TRBJ1-1
size: medium-sized
D: TRBD1

DNA: TGCAGTGCTACTGGCAGTCACACTGAAGCTTTCTTT
CDR3: CSATGSHTEAFF
V: TRBV20-1
J: TRBJ1-1
size: once
D: .

DNA: TGTGCCAGCAGCCCCCGGGACAGGGGGCCATTCGGGCAGTTCTTC
CDR3: CASSPRDRGPFGQFF
V: TRBV5-6
J: TRBJ2-1
size: .
D: TRBD1

DNA: TGTGCCAGCAGCTTAGATGGGGATACGCAGTATTTT
CDR3: CASSLDGDTQYF
V: TRBV7-2
J: TRBJ2-3
size: many
D: .

DNA: TGCGCCAGCAGCTTGAGGGGGGCAGAGACCCAGTACTTC
CDR3: CASSLRGAETQYF
V: TRBV5-1
J: TRBJ2-5
size: many
D: .

DNA: TGTGCCAGCAGCTTATCGGCTGTGGCTGGGGAGCTGTTTTTT
CDR3: CASSLSAVAGELFF
V: TRBV7-2
J: TRBJ2-2
size: many
D: .

DNA: TGTGCCAGCAATACGCAGTATTTT
CDR3: CASNTQYF
V: TRBV2
J: TRBJ2-3
size: .
D: .

DNA: TGTGCCAGCAGTATGTCCCGGGACAGGGCCGGAAACACCATATATTTT
CDR3: CASSMSRDRAGNTIYF
V: TRBV6-6
J: TRBJ1-3
size: few
D: TRBD1

DNA: TGTGCCAGCAGCCCTACGGGGGGGACTAGCGGGTACAATGAGCAGTTCTTC
CDR3: CASSPTGGTSGYNEQFF
V: TRBV7-3
J: TRBJ2-1
size: few
D: TRBD2

DNA: TGCAGCGTTGATCTCCTAGCGGGGGGGCAGGAGACCCAGTACTTC
CDR3: CSVDLLAGGQETQYF
V: TRBV29-1
J: TRBJ2-5
size: few
D: TRBD2